This T cell receptor (beta chain) was retrieved from a study of tumor-infiltrating lymphocytes in primary liver carcinoma. Study details: Men and women, 30 to 69 years of age, made up the patients.

With 1 base clipped from V and 11 bases from J, the junction kept 11 bases outside the gene matches. Germline V gene sequence: CDR1 MGHRA, CDR2 YSYEKL. The CDR3 consists of 15 residues. The authors took blood RNA from unsorted whole blood and also extracted germline DNA. This clonotype was seen a single time. A read error is possible here, since a much larger clone lies one base away. A primer in the constant region served to generate TCR beta cDNA from 500 ng of total RNA. Investigators got TCR beta libraries out of three nested multiplex PCR rounds, done with slightly modified ARM-PCR. Investigators reported that the first two PCR rounds, at roughly 11 cycles each, used TRBV1-TRBV30 forward primers with a C-beta reverse primer. TCRdb analysed the multiplex PCR reads with MiXCR anew, one entry per CDR3 protein. This table has a few hundred thousand distinct CDR3 sequences, 58% appearing once.

This TCR derives from a woman in her 30s with primary liver carcinoma and hepatitis B virus infection. J is TRBJ2-3 and V is TRBV4-1; 8 bases are a match to TRBD2. Sequencing was done on a sample of peripheral blood. CDR3 in amino acids: CASSQARGGGWMQYF. The CDR3 DNA reads TGCGCCAGCAGCCAAGCTCGGGGGGGGGGTTGGATGCAGTATTTT.